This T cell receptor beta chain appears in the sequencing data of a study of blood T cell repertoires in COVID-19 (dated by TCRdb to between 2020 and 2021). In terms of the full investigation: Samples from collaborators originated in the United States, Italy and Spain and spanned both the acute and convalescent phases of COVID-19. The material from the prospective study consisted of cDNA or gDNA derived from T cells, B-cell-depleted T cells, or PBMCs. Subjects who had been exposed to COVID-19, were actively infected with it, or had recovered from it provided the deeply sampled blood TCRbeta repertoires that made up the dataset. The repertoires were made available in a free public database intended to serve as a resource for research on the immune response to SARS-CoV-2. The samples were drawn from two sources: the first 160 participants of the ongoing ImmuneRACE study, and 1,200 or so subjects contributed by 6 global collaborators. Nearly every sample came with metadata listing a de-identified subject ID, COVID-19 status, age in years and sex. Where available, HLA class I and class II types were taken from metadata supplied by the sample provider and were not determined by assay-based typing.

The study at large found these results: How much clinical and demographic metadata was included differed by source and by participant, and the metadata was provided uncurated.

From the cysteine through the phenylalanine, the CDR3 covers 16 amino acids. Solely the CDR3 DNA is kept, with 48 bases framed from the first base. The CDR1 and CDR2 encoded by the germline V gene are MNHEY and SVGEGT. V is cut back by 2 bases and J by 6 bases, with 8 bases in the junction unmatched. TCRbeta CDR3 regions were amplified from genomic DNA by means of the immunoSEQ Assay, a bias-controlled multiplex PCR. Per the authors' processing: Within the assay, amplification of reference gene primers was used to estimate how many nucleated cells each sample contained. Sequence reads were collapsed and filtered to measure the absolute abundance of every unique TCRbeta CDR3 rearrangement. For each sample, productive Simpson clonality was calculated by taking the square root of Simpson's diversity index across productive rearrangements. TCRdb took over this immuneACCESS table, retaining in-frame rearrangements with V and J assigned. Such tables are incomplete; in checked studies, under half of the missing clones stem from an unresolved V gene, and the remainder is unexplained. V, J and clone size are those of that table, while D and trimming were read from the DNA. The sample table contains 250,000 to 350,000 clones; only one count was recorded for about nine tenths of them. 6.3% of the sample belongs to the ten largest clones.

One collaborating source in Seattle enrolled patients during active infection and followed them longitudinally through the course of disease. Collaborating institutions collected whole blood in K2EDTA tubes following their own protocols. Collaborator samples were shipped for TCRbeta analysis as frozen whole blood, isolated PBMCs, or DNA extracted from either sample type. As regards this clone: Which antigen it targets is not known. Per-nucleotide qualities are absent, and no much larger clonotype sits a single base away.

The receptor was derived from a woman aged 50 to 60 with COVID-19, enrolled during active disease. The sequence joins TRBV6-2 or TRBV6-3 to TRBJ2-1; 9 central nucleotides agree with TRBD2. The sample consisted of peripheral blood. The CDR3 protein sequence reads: CASSYTQREESNEQFF. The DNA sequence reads TGTGCCAGCAGTTACACCCAGCGGGAGGAGTCCAATGAGCAGTTCTTC.